This T cell receptor (beta chain) was sequenced for a study of T-cell reconstitution after alpha-beta-depleted transplantation in children. In germline, CDR1 is SGHTA, CDR2 FQGNSA. CDR3 length: 14 residues. V was cut by 5 bases and J by 4 bases, with 11 bases left in between. The TCRbeta library was prepared with unique molecular identifiers. TCRdb re-called the PCR reads through MiXCR, storing one row per CDR3 protein. Of 45,000 or so distinct CDR3 sequences listed, about 47% were seen once; the top ten hold 35% to 40%. The material was peripheral blood, obtained before TCRalphabeta/CD19-depleted stem cell transplant. The genes are TRBV7-2 and TRBJ2-2, with a weak D call TRBD1 (5 bases). The source of this sequence is a boy in the first two years of life with SCID, due to receive a stem cell transplant. The CDR3 region is CASSPQGTTGELFF. The CDR3 nucleotides read TGTGCCAGCAGCCCCCAGGGAACCACCGGGGAGCTGTTTTTT.